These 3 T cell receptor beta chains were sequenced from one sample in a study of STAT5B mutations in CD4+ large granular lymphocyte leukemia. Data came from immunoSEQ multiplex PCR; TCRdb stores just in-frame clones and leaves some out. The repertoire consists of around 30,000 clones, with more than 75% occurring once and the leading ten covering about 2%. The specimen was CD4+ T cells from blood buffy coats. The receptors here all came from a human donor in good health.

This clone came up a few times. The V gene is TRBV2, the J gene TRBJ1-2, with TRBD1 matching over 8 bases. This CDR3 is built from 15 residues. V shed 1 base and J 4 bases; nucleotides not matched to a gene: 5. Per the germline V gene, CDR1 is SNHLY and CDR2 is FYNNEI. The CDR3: CASSEVDRVGYGYTF. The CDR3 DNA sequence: TGTGCCAGCAGTGAAGTGGACAGGGTTGGCTATGGCTACACCTTC.

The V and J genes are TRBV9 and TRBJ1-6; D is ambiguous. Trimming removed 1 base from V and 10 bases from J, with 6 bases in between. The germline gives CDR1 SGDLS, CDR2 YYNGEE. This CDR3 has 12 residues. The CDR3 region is CASSVPGSPLHF. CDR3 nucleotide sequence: TGTGCCAGCAGCGTACCGGGCTCACCCCTCCACTTT. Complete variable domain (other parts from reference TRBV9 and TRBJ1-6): DSGVTQTPKHLITATGQRVTLRCSPRSGDLSVYWYQQSLDQGLQFLIQYYNGEERAKGNILERFSAQQFPDLHSELNLSSLELGDSALYFCASSVPGSPLHFGNGTRLTVT.

As DNA, the CDR3 is TGTGCCAGCAGTGACGCGGGGCCCGGCTACGAGCAGTACTTC. Translated, it gives CASSDAGPGYEQYF. The chain couples TRBV6-1 to TRBJ2-7; D possibly corresponds to TRBD2 (6 bases). Trimming pared 3 bases from V and 3 bases from J, leaving 12 bases between. This CDR3 region has 14 residues. Germline V lookup: CDR1 MNHNS, CDR2 SASEGT.